These T cell receptor beta chains were read from a single sample in a study of monozygotic twins with inflammatory bowel disease. TCRdb reanalyzed the 5' RACE reads and collapses them to one entry per CDR3 protein, without DNA. This sample lists more than 350,000 distinct CDR3 sequences; its ten largest clones have 2% to 3%. Material: blood. These receptors came from a human donor with ulcerative colitis or Crohn's disease, or a healthy co-twin of an affected twin (not recorded which). CDR3s include the opening cysteine and the closing phenylalanine or tryptophan.

j_call: TRBJ2-5
v_call: TRBV28
cdr3_aa: CASSSRQGATPLQETQYF

j_call: TRBJ1-2
v_call: TRBV27
cdr3_aa: CASSLQGSLNYGYTF

j_call: TRBJ1-5
v_call: TRBV20-1
cdr3_aa: CSASGGWDQPQHF

j_call: TRBJ1-1
v_call: TRBV5-8
cdr3_aa: CASSLEWGGGTEAFF

j_call: TRBJ1-2
v_call: TRBV4-3
cdr3_aa: CASSQGGGGYYGYTF

j_call: TRBJ2-2
v_call: TRBV9
cdr3_aa: CASSVDPPLAGELFF

j_call: TRBJ2-5
v_call: TRBV3-1
cdr3_aa: CASSIWETQYF

j_call: TRBJ2-6
v_call: TRBV6-1
cdr3_aa: CASSVIGRGSGANVLTF

j_call: TRBJ2-2
v_call: TRBV28
cdr3_aa: CASSLSGGSGELFF

j_call: TRBJ2-4
v_call: TRBV12-3/TRBV12-4
cdr3_aa: CASSPSFGHSTEAKNIQYF

j_call: TRBJ2-1
v_call: TRBV12-3/TRBV12-4
cdr3_aa: CASSLRTAGSNEQFF

j_call: TRBJ2-3
v_call: TRBV9
cdr3_aa: CASSARGTSGFSTDTQYF

j_call: TRBJ2-1
v_call: TRBV7-2
cdr3_aa: CASSLLGGPSYNEQFF

j_call: TRBJ2-1
v_call: TRBV7-3
cdr3_aa: CASSLGGGVDEQFF

j_call: TRBJ2-5
v_call: TRBV4-1
cdr3_aa: CASSQDMPGGGETQYF

j_call: TRBJ2-1
v_call: TRBV7-2
cdr3_aa: CASSLFSGSLNEQFF

j_call: TRBJ2-1
v_call: TRBV18
cdr3_aa: CASSPTTRDRDEQFF

j_call: TRBJ2-7
v_call: TRBV28
cdr3_aa: CASSPQQVRYEQYF

j_call: TRBJ2-5
v_call: TRBV7-9
cdr3_aa: CASSPLQGMETQYF

j_call: TRBJ2-1
v_call: TRBV12-3/TRBV12-4
cdr3_aa: CASSSLAGGPGEQFF

j_call: TRBJ2-4
v_call: TRBV29-1
cdr3_aa: CSVEGQGGGKNIQYF

j_call: TRBJ2-1
v_call: TRBV5-1
cdr3_aa: CASSLGVAGGPDEQFF

j_call: TRBJ2-3
v_call: TRBV27
cdr3_aa: CASRLLGADTQYF

j_call: TRBJ1-4
v_call: TRBV9
cdr3_aa: CASSVDGIRQPEVF

j_call: TRBJ1-2
v_call: TRBV12-3/TRBV12-4
cdr3_aa: CASSPDRVPYGYTF

j_call: TRBJ2-3
v_call: TRBV20-1
cdr3_aa: CSAFELAGSTDTQYF

j_call: TRBJ1-2
v_call: TRBV12-3/TRBV12-4
cdr3_aa: CASSFGGVNYGYTF

j_call: TRBJ2-1
v_call: TRBV18
cdr3_aa: CASSPNRYNEQFF

j_call: TRBJ2-7
v_call: TRBV20-1
cdr3_aa: CSPPHTRNSYEQYF

j_call: TRBJ2-7
v_call: TRBV5-6
cdr3_aa: CASSFLRDSEQYF

j_call: TRBJ2-5
v_call: TRBV5-1
cdr3_aa: CASSLYGKETQYF

j_call: TRBJ2-1
v_call: TRBV6-1
cdr3_aa: CASSAGGGDNEQFF

j_call: TRBJ2-1
v_call: TRBV9
cdr3_aa: CASSSGGPYNEQFF

j_call: TRBJ2-1
v_call: TRBV5-6
cdr3_aa: CASSLGGIAAYNEQFF

j_call: TRBJ2-2
v_call: TRBV9
cdr3_aa: CASSGANTGELFF

j_call: TRBJ2-5
v_call: TRBV7-8
cdr3_aa: CASSSGEKETQYF

j_call: TRBJ2-7
v_call: TRBV5-1
cdr3_aa: CASSRTGGREQYF

j_call: TRBJ1-6
v_call: TRBV9
cdr3_aa: CASSPVSNSPLHF

j_call: TRBJ2-2
v_call: TRBV20-1
cdr3_aa: CSARVLAGELFF

j_call: TRBJ2-7
v_call: TRBV18
cdr3_aa: CASSPGLAVEQYF

j_call: TRBJ2-7
v_call: TRBV7-2
cdr3_aa: CASSLSTASSYEQYF

j_call: TRBJ1-3
v_call: TRBV5-1
cdr3_aa: CASRGDRGNTIYF

j_call: TRBJ2-3
v_call: TRBV24-1
cdr3_aa: CATSEAGGPTDTQYF

j_call: TRBJ2-1
v_call: TRBV10-3
cdr3_aa: CAIRDSGDNEQFF

j_call: TRBJ2-5
v_call: TRBV20-1
cdr3_aa: CSARLAGPPQYF

j_call: TRBJ1-1
v_call: TRBV6-1
cdr3_aa: CASSAQGENTEAFF

j_call: TRBJ1-1
v_call: TRBV29-1
cdr3_aa: CSARTQVWNTEAFF

j_call: TRBJ2-7
v_call: TRBV12-3/TRBV12-4
cdr3_aa: CASSLGAGVYEQYF